The clone carrying this T cell receptor (beta chain) appeared a few times. No antigen is known for it. Preparation of the TCRbeta library was carried out with unique molecular identifiers. MiXCR, applied by TCRdb to the PCR reads, yields one record per CDR3 protein. The sample records approximately 650,000 distinct CDR3 sequences, about an eighth being singletons. CDR1 and CDR2 (germline): MNHEY, SMNVEV (reference sequence). There are 14 residues in the CDR3. V lost 3 bases and J 2 bases, leaving 8 bases between the germline ends. The sample comes from a study of T-cell reconstitution after alpha-beta-depleted transplantation in children. Study-wide results and limits: It was surviving recipient T cells and thymic progenitors that gave some patients high TCRbeta diversity at day 60. One year after transplant, T-cell counts and diversity came mostly from newly produced T cells. Reportedly, roughly two months post-transplant, alpha-beta T cells arose from several hundred expanded graft clones.

The chain is built from TRBV27 and TRBJ1-3; no clear D gene. The clonotype was recovered from a girl aged 2 to 10 with congenital amegakaryocytic thrombocytopenia, due to receive a stem cell transplant. The sample was PBMCs, taken before TCRalphabeta/CD19-depleted stem cell transplant. CDR3 DNA: TGTGCCAGCAGTTTTTCCCCGGCTGGAAACACCATATATTTT. This gives the protein CASSFSPAGNTIYF.